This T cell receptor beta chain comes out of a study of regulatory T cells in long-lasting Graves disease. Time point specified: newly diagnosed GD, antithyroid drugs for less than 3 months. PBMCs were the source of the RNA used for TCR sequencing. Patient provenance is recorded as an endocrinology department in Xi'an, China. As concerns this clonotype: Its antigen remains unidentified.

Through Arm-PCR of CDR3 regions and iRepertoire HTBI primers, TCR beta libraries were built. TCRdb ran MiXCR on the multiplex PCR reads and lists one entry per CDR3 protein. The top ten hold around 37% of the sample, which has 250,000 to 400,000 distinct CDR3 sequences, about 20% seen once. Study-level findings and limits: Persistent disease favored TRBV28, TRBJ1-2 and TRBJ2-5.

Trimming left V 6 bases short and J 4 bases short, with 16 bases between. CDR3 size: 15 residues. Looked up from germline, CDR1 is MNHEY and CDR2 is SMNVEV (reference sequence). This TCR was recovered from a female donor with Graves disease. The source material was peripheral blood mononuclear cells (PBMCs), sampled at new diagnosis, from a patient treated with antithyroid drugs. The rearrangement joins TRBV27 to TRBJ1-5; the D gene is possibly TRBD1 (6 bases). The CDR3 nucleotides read TGTGCCAGCAGGGCCGGGGCAGGGGATAATCAGCCCCAGCATTTT. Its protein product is CASRAGAGDNQPQHF.